Sequencing of this T cell receptor (beta chain) was carried out in a study of cytomegalovirus exposure and HLA in healthy donors. Study-level findings and limits: Among the most significant clusters, several appeared linked to common viral pathogens in a later analysis. Specific recognition of CMV antigens was confirmed in vitro for a few chains (all CMV-associated). A later analysis associated about 18,000 TCR beta sequences with HLA alleles at a 0.05 false discovery rate. According to a later analysis, most TCR beta chains associated with CMV appeared HLA-restricted.

Remarks on this clone: Its antigen is unidentified.

This CDR3 is built from 13 residues. Trimming cost V 4 bases and J 10 bases, with 17 bases left between them. Looked up from germline, CDR1 is SGHRS and CDR2 is YFSETQ. Both 60 Vbeta primers and 13 Jbeta primers went into the PCR. Profiled with immunoSEQ multiplex PCR; TCRdb holds only in-frame clones, not every one. The repertoire consists of fewer than 250,000 clones, with over 70% occurring once and the leading ten covering about 0.77%. The sequenced material came from PBMCs. The chain employs TRBV5-1 and TRBJ1-1, with D perhaps matching TRBD1 (6 bases). This TCR was sampled from a boy under 10 years old in good health and CMV-seronegative. CDR3: CASSPHQGRGAFF. The DNA of the CDR3 is TGCGCCAGCAGCCCTCATCAGGGGAGGGGAGCTTTCTTT.